The 18 T cell receptor beta chains below were found in one sample sequenced in a study of identical twins (dated by TCRdb to about 2016). Library prep was done by 5' RACE. TCRdb records Illumina HiSeq 2000 as the sequencer. TCRdb applied fastp at Q25 and MiXCR to the public reads, then kept only in-frame beta chains. Rows merge per CDR3 protein into single entries with the most common DNA and genes. Within this sample are 200,000 to 300,000 distinct CDR3 sequences, with about 11% of them counted one time only. Of the sample, more than 8% falls within the top ten clones. Input material: memory T cells sorted from blood. The sample's cell subset or site label is to be understood as: CD45RO+ enriched T cells. The receptors derive from a man aged 45-65 years in good health.

This clonotype came up many times. This chain links TRBV5-1 with TRBJ2-7; D not certain. This CDR3 comprises 13 residues. Trimming stripped 0 bases from V and 3 bases from J, with 7 bases between. Germline V gene data show CDR1 as SGHRS and CDR2 as YFSETQ. In nucleotides, the CDR3 is TGCGCCAGCAGCTTGGACGGCTACTACGAGCAGTACTTC. Protein: CASSLDGYYEQYF.

The chain couples TRBV16 to TRBJ2-5; D might be TRBD2 (6 bases). The CDR3 is 15 amino acids. Germline CDR1 reads KGHSY; CDR2 reads FQNENV. V was trimmed by 0 bases and J by 7 bases, leaving 15 bases between them. The CDR3 loop reads CASSQSSGLEGTQYF. CDR3 nucleotide sequence: TGTGCCAGCAGCCAATCTTCTGGGCTGGAGGGGACCCAGTACTTC.

This clonotype was picked up many times. V gene TRBV7-9 combines with J gene TRBJ2-1, with D possibly matching TRBD2 (6 bases). V was shortened by 0 bases and J by 3 bases, with 12 bases between the two germline ends. This CDR3 has 16 amino acids. Germline lookup yields CDR1 SEHNR and CDR2 FQNEAQ (reference sequence). The CDR3 protein is CASSLALTSSYNEQFF. The CDR3 DNA reads TGTGCCAGCAGCTTAGCTTTAACTAGCAGCTACAATGAGCAGTTCTTC.

This clonotype occurred a few times. This chain uses TRBV2 with TRBJ2-7, with D uncertain. The CDR3 consists of 10 residues. CDR1 and CDR2 (germline): SNHLY, FYNNEI. Trimming pared 6 bases from V and 3 bases from J, leaving 3 bases between. DNA of the CDR3: TGTGCCAGCAGGAGCTACGAGCAGTACTTC. This sequence encodes CASRSYEQYF.

Details on this clonotype: This could be a read error, since a much larger clone is one nucleotide away. V is TRBV6-2 or TRBV6-3 and J is TRBJ2-3; D is unresolved. This CDR3 has 15 amino acids. CDR1 and CDR2 (germline): MNHEY, SVGEGT. V gave up 4 bases and J gave up 3 bases, with 14 bases separating them. In nucleotides, the CDR3 is TGTGCCAGCAGTTTAGCTTACTATCCTACAGATACGCAGTATTTT. As protein: CASSLAYYPTDTQYF.

This clonotype was seen a handful of times. The chain couples TRBV7-2 to TRBJ2-3, with 9 bases matching TRBD2. The ends lost 4 bases at V and 6 bases at J; junction bases unmatched: 8. The germline CDR1 and CDR2 sequences are SGHTA and FQGNSA. The CDR3 sequence is 15 residues long. The CDR3 reads CASSSRGGSHDTQYF. The CDR3 nucleotides read TGTGCCAGCAGCTCGCGGGGGGGCTCTCATGATACGCAGTATTTT.

This clonotype was observed at least ten times. This chain uses TRBV4-2 with TRBJ1-5, with TRBD1 matching 8 bases. CDR3 size: 16 residues. Germline trimming cut 0 bases from V and 3 bases from J; bases unmatched to any gene: 4. Germline V gene data show CDR1 as LGHNA and CDR2 as YNFKEQ. Written as DNA, the CDR3 is TGTGCCAGCAGCCAAGATCCGACAGGGGCCAATCAGCCCCAGCATTTT. Protein product: CASSQDPTGANQPQHF.

The chain uses TRBV18 and TRBJ1-1; maybe TRBD1 (6 bases). Trimming removed 2 bases from V and 0 bases from J, with 10 bases in between. This CDR3 contains 15 residues. Germline V CDR1 and CDR2: KGHSH, LQKENI. The CDR3 loop is CASSPEGGMNTEAFF. Written as DNA, the CDR3 is TGTGCCAGCTCACCAGAGGGGGGGATGAACACTGAAGCTTTCTTT.

This clonotype was observed a handful of times. The chain couples TRBV20-1 to TRBJ2-5, with 8 bases lining up with TRBD1. Trimming removed 1 base from V and 5 bases from J; junction bases left unmatched: 6. Germline values: CDR1 DFQATT, CDR2 SNEGSKA (reference sequence). CDR3 length: 14 residues. CDR3 loop: CSARGDRTQETQYF. The DNA of the CDR3 is TGCAGTGCTAGAGGGGACAGGACGCAGGAGACCCAGTACTTC.

The sample holds a few counts of this clonotype. J is TRBJ2-7 and V is TRBV27; no firm D call. Trimming stripped 10 bases from V and 0 bases from J, with 13 bases between. This CDR3 has 13 amino acids. Germline CDR1 reads MNHEY; CDR2 reads SMNVEV (reference sequence). The CDR3 is CATHPGNSYEQYF. The CDR3 DNA is TGTGCCACCCACCCGGGTAACTCCTACGAGCAGTACTTC.

This clonotype was counted a few times. This chain uses TRBV20-1 with TRBJ1-6; possibly TRBD1 for D (6 bases). V dropped 2 bases and J dropped 7 bases, with 15 bases sitting between them. This CDR3 has 15 residues. Germline V gene sequence: CDR1 DFQATT, CDR2 SNEGSKA (reference sequence). Here the CDR3 reads CSARLGARRNSPLHF. CDR3 DNA sequence: TGCAGTGCTAGACTGGGGGCACGTAGGAATTCACCCCTCCACTTT.

The table lists this clonotype with many counts. CDR3 DNA sequence: TGTGCCAGCAGCTTAGCGTCGGGAGACCTCTATGGCTACACCTTC. Protein sequence: CASSLASGDLYGYTF. The V call is TRBV7-2, the J call TRBJ1-2; D gene ambiguous. V lost 0 bases, J lost 4 bases, and 12 bases lay in between. CDR1 SGHTA and CDR2 FQGNSA come from the germline V gene. CDR3 length: 15 residues.

This clonotype appeared many times. The rearrangement joins TRBV20-1 to TRBJ2-5, with D tentatively TRBD1 (6 bases). The length of the CDR3 is 15 residues. Trimming shortened V by 3 bases and J by 6 bases, and 20 bases separated the two germline ends. Germline CDR1 DFQATT, CDR2 SNEGSKA (reference sequence). The CDR3 DNA reads TGCAGTGCTAGTCGTGGGGCAGGGGTGACAAAGACCCAGTACTTC. Amino acid sequence: CSASRGAGVTKTQYF.

This clonotype was recorded many times. The CDR3 nucleotides are TGCAGCGTTGACCAGGGGAGGTTGTCGGGCTACACCTTC. Translation: CSVDQGRLSGYTF. V gene TRBV29-1 combines with J gene TRBJ1-2; a weak D match, TRBD1 (6 bases). This CDR3 region has 13 residues. V lost 3 bases and J 8 bases, leaving 16 bases between the germline ends. Germline loops: CDR1 SQVTM, CDR2 ANQGSEA.

The table lists this clonotype with many counts. The genes are TRBV7-9 and TRBJ2-7; 7 nucleotides match TRBD1. The CDR3 is made up of 14 amino acids. CDR1 and CDR2 (germline): SEHNR, FQNEAQ (reference sequence). The junction had 5 bases not matched to a gene; V was cut back by 2 bases and J by 4 bases. In DNA, the CDR3 is TGTGCCAGCAGCTTACAACAGGGGAGTTACGAGCAGTACTTC. Protein: CASSLQQGSYEQYF.

The chain is built from TRBV7-9 and TRBJ2-1, with D unresolved. The CDR3 is made up of 14 amino acids. CDR1 SEHNR and CDR2 FQNEAQ come from the germline V gene (reference sequence). V was shortened by 4 bases and J by 15 bases, with 22 bases between the two germline ends. The CDR3 loop is CASSSMTDDAPRFF. The CDR3 DNA sequence: TGTGCCAGCAGCTCGATGACTGACGACGCCCCTCGGTTCTTC.

This clonotype came up a few times. The J gene is TRBJ2-1, the V gene TRBV6-2 or TRBV6-3; 8 bases line up with TRBD2. This CDR3 spans 13 amino acids. V trimming: 5 bases; J trimming: 11 bases; junction bases outside the gene matches: 8. CDR1 is MNHEY and CDR2 is SVGEGT in the germline V gene. This CDR3 is CASSTGTRYQQFF. The CDR3 nucleotides read TGTGCCAGCAGTACTGGGACTAGATACCAGCAGTTCTTC.

This clonotype was seen ten or more times. This chain uses TRBV14 with TRBJ2-2; no firm D call. This CDR3 contains 13 residues. Per germline, CDR1 SGHDN and CDR2 FVKESK. V dropped 1 base and J dropped 6 bases, with 6 bases sitting between them. The CDR3: CASSQVTAGELFF. The DNA for the CDR3 is TGTGCCAGCAGCCAAGTCACGGCCGGGGAGCTGTTTTTT.